Listed below are T cell receptor beta chains from one sample, sequenced in a study of patients and donors after allogeneic stem cell transplantation. One entry per CDR3 protein, called by TCRdb with MiXCR from the RT-PCR reads. In the table there are about a million distinct CDR3 sequences, roughly 18% of which are singletons. Material for sequencing was blood, either unsorted or a sorted T cell fraction (not recorded which). These receptor sequences come from a human donor who was either an allogeneic HSCT recipient or a stem cell or donor lymphocyte infusion donor (not recorded which). It is not recorded whose cells these are; they may come from a transplant donor. Both conserved end residues are part of each CDR3. D genes are given only for firm matches. Clone sizes are given selectively: once, few, many, or a class where the clone is expanded.

TRBV7-2	TRBD2	TRBJ2-5	few	14	TGTGCCAGCAGCTTAGATAGGCGGGGGGAGACCCAGTACTTC	CASSLDRRGETQYF
TRBV2	TRBD2	TRBJ2-7	NA	12	TGTGCCAGCATCGAGCGGGGAGACGAGCAGTACTTC	CASIERGDEQYF
TRBV18	NA	TRBJ1-2	NA	13	TGTGCCAGCTCACCAAAACCCCTCTATGGCTACACCTTC	CASSPKPLYGYTF
TRBV5-5	NA	TRBJ1-5	NA	13	TGTGCCAGCACCGTTAATAGCAATCAGCCCCAGCATTTT	CASTVNSNQPQHF
TRBV2	TRBD1	TRBJ1-2	NA	13	TGTGCCAGCAGTGCCGGGACAGGGGGCGGCATCACCTTC	CASSAGTGGGITF
TRBV6-5	NA	TRBJ2-1	few	18	TGTGCCAGCAGTTACCACCCACTCCCGGGCAACTCCTACAATGAGCAGTTCTTC	CASSYHPLPGNSYNEQFF
TRBV28	NA	TRBJ2-7	NA	15	TGTGCCAGCAGTTTATCCCCGGATGAAACCTACGAGCAGTACTTC	CASSLSPDETYEQYF
TRBV4-1	NA	TRBJ2-7	few	15	TGCGCCAGCAGCCAAGATTCACAGGGCTTGGGCGAGCAGTACTTC	CASSQDSQGLGEQYF
TRBV12-3/TRBV12-4	TRBD2	TRBJ2-7	many	13	TGTGCCAGCAGCCCTACGGGAGGCTACGAGCAGTACTTC	CASSPTGGYEQYF
TRBV3-1	NA	TRBJ2-2	NA	15	TGTGCCAGCAGCCAAGGGGGGACCCCTACCGGGGAGCTGTTTTTT	CASSQGGTPTGELFF
TRBV5-6	NA	TRBJ1-1	few	15	TGTGCCAGCAGCTGGGTAGACAACCGCGGCACTGAAGCTTTCTTT	CASSWVDNRGTEAFF
TRBV20-1	NA	TRBJ2-5	few	12	TGCAGTGCTAGAGATGTAAAAGAGACCCAGTACTTC	CSARDVKETQYF
TRBV7-8	NA	TRBJ1-4	few	13	TGTGCCAGCAGCTTAGGACACCAGGAAAAACTGTTTTTT	CASSLGHQEKLFF
TRBV20-1	TRBD2	TRBJ2-1	few	13	TGCAGTGCCGTTGCCGGGACTAGCAATGAGCAGTTCTTC	CSAVAGTSNEQFF
TRBV20-1	NA	TRBJ1-1	few	15	TGCAGTGCTATCGCCACAGATTTTATGAACACTGAAGCTTTCTTT	CSAIATDFMNTEAFF
TRBV7-2	NA	TRBJ1-1	NA	14	TGTGCCAGCAGCAGAATGGGGCTGAACACTGAAGCTTTCTTT	CASSRMGLNTEAFF
TRBV12-3/TRBV12-4	NA	TRBJ1-1	many	15	TGTGCCAGCAGGGAACACCGGGCCTACGCCGAGGCCGCTTTCTTT	CASREHRAYAEAAFF
TRBV20-1	NA	TRBJ2-3	few	12	TGCAGTGCTGCCCGAGACACAGATACGCAGTATTTT	CSAARDTDTQYF
TRBV4-2	NA	TRBJ1-1	few	16	TGTGCCAGCAGCCAAGAATCCTCGGGCGGGTGGAGGCAAGCTTTCTTT	CASSQESSGGWRQAFF
TRBV30	TRBD1	TRBJ1-2	few	13	TGTGCCTGGAGTCCCAACAGGGACAGCAGCTACACCTTC	CAWSPNRDSSYTF
TRBV29-1	TRBD2	TRBJ2-3	few	15	TGCAGCGGGAAACTACTAGCGGCAAGCACAGACACGCAGTATTTT	CSGKLLAASTDTQYF
TRBV24-1	TRBD1	TRBJ2-1	few	16	TGTGCCACCAGTGATGCCGGGACAGGCCCCTACAATGAGCAGTTCTTC	CATSDAGTGPYNEQFF
TRBV28	TRBD2	TRBJ2-1	NA	17	TGTGCCAGCAGGGGGACTAGCGGGAGAATTAGCGTTAATGAGCAGTTCTTC	CASRGTSGRISVNEQFF
TRBV27	NA	TRBJ2-3	NA	16	TGTGCCAGCAGTGACCGTCCCGAACGGGGCACAGATACGCAGTATTTT	CASSDRPERGTDTQYF
TRBV12-3/TRBV12-4	NA	TRBJ1-6	NA	13	TGTGCCACCACGGGACCTAATAATTCACCCCTCCACTTT	CATTGPNNSPLHF
TRBV24-1	NA	TRBJ1-6	NA	16	TGTGCCACCAGTGATTTGCAGTTTGGGTTGGATTCACCCCTCCACTTT	CATSDLQFGLDSPLHF
TRBV12-3/TRBV12-4	TRBD1	TRBJ1-1	few	15	TGTGCCAGCAGCCGATTAGGACAGGGAGACACTGAAGCTTTCTTT	CASSRLGQGDTEAFF
TRBV3-1	NA	TRBJ2-5	few	13	TGTGCCAGCGGGAGAGACGACCAAGAGACCCAGTACTTC	CASGRDDQETQYF
TRBV20-1	NA	TRBJ1-3	few	14	TGCAGTGCTAGAATGGGGACGTCTGGAAACACCATATATTTT	CSARMGTSGNTIYF
TRBV7-6	TRBD1	TRBJ2-7	few	14	TGTGCCAGCAGCTGGGACAGGGGCCCCTACGAGCAGTACTTC	CASSWDRGPYEQYF
TRBV6-2/TRBV6-3	NA	TRBJ2-7	NA	14	TGTGCCAGCAGCCGCCGCGCGGGATCCTACGAGCAGTACTTC	CASSRRAGSYEQYF
TRBV24-1	NA	TRBJ1-5	few	14	TGTGCCACCAGTGGGGGACAAAGGGATCAGCCCCAGCATTTT	CATSGGQRDQPQHF
TRBV5-1	NA	TRBJ2-1	NA	15	TGCGCCAGCTCGATCGGGACGGTTTCCTACAATGAGCAGTTCTTC	CASSIGTVSYNEQFF
TRBV27	TRBD2	TRBJ2-2	NA	17	TGTGCCAGCAGTTCTCTAGCGGGAGTAGGGAACACCGGGGAGCTGTTTTTT	CASSSLAGVGNTGELFF
TRBV7-6	NA	TRBJ1-4	many	12	TGTGCCAGCAGCTTACTGGAAGAAAAACTGTTTTTT	CASSLLEEKLFF
TRBV20-1	NA	TRBJ1-5	once	12	TGCAGTGCTAGAGATGGGGTTCACCCCCAGCATTTT	CSARDGVHPQHF
TRBV6-5	NA	TRBJ1-2	NA	14	TGTGCCAGCAGTTACTCTCTTAAGGAACATGGCTACACCTTC	CASSYSLKEHGYTF
TRBV5-1	TRBD1	TRBJ2-1	many	15	TGTGCCAGCAGTTACGGGACAGTCTCCTACAATGAGCAGTTCTTC	CASSYGTVSYNEQFF
TRBV2	NA	TRBJ1-2	NA	15	TGTGCCAGCAGTGATCGATGGACGAACTATTATGGCTACACCTTC	CASSDRWTNYYGYTF
TRBV7-9	NA	TRBJ1-3	NA	15	TGTGCCAGCAGCTCCTACAGGGATTTGGGAGACACCATATATTTT	CASSSYRDLGDTIYF
TRBV10-3	NA	TRBJ1-1	many	13	TGTGCCATCGGAGCAGGGGCGAACACTGAAGCTTTCTTT	CAIGAGANTEAFF
TRBV7-8	TRBD1	TRBJ1-2	few	15	TGTGCCAGCAGCCCCCTCCCGGGACAGCCCTATGGCTACACCTTC	CASSPLPGQPYGYTF
TRBV20-1	NA	TRBJ2-7	NA	13	TGCAGTGCTACGGACGGAATACCTTTGGGGCAGTACTTC	CSATDGIPLGQYF
TRBV7-6	TRBD1	TRBJ1-2	few	15	TGTGCCAGCAGCCCGACAGGGGCCAATAACTATGGCTACACCTTC	CASSPTGANNYGYTF
TRBV6-2/TRBV6-3	TRBD2	TRBJ2-1	NA	16	TGTGCCAGCAGTCAGAGCGGGGGCGTCTCCTACAATGAGCAGTTCTTC	CASSQSGGVSYNEQFF
TRBV27	NA	TRBJ2-7	few	15	TGTGCCAGCAGTCCCCGGGGCGGGATGTCCTACGAGCAGTACTTC	CASSPRGGMSYEQYF
TRBV20-1	NA	TRBJ2-2	few	13	TGCAGTGCTAGACGACAGAACACCGGGGAGCTGTTTTTT	CSARRQNTGELFF